This TCR beta chain was documented in a study of vaccination and CD4 T cells after COVID-19. Study results and caveats: Among reactive clones from convalescent patients, a median 86.3% appeared only post-vaccination.

This clonotype was seen only a few times. Its specificity is unknown. The Oncomine TCR Beta short-read assay sequenced DNA from cultured CD4+ T cells. TCRdb reanalysed the PCR reads using MiXCR and keeps one entry per CDR3 protein. The data contain roughly 20,000 distinct CDR3 sequences, 40% to 50% of them singletons. Time point indicated: late sampling 161 to 241 days after vaccination in a few convalescent patients. Treatment in this sample: roughly 11-day PBMC culture with coronavirus spike peptide pools or control peptides (ViraFEST assay). TCR sequencing followed the expansion of antigen-specific T cells with peptide pools in ViraFEST. The germline V gene encodes CDR1 MNHEY and CDR2 SVGAGI. The CDR3 runs to 16 residues. J lost 5 bases, V lost 2 bases, and 11 bases had no gene match.

The clonotype originates from a human donor who had recovered from COVID-19. The source was CD4+ T cells from blood, cultured in vitro, collected about 7 months after SARS-CoV-2 vaccination. The chain uses TRBV6-5 and TRBJ2-7, with 8 bases fitting TRBD2. The DNA for the CDR3 is TGTGCCAGCAGTTACCGCGCCGGGACTAGTCCTAACGAGCAGTACTTC. This translates into CASSYRAGTSPNEQYF.